This is a list of T cell receptor beta chains from one sample in a study of blood T cell repertoires in COVID-19. Here immunoSEQ multiplex PCR was the method, and the copy in TCRdb shows in-frame clones only, minus some. The sample includes 200,000 to 250,000 clones, about four fifths of them seen just once. Sequencing was carried out using PBMCs or T cells enriched from blood (not recorded which). The source of these receptors is a woman in her forties or fifties who had been exposed to COVID-19. Each CDR3 is given without its conserved first and last residue.

j_call v_call cdr3_aa
TRBJ2-7 TRBV27 ASSFGGATVWGQY
TRBJ1-1 TRBV7-8 ASSLAGGPTEAF
TRBJ2-3 TRBV6-2/TRBV6-3 ASSPRAGRRTDTQY
TRBJ1-4 TRBV7-2 ASSLVGQGIFEKLF
TRBJ1-6 TRBV7-8 ASSLSRITNSPLH
TRBJ2-7 TRBV10-3 AIGRSGGAYEQY
TRBJ2-7 TRBV7-9 ASSTRGGVAYEQY
TRBJ1-1 TRBV25-1 ASSEYRGLDTEAF
TRBJ1-1 TRBV7-8 ASSPLPVTEAF
TRBJ2-1 TRBV7-9 ASSSGPWSGAEQF
TRBJ1-5 TRBV7-8 ASSVGGATQPQH
TRBJ2-7 TRBV3-1/TRBV3-2 ASSQVFGGDSPGLAGMEQY
TRBJ2-7 TRBV7-2 ASSFQGIYYEQY
TRBJ2-1 TRBV14 ASSHLAAGIYNEQF
TRBJ2-7 TRBV6-5 ASSLRTSGSYEQY
TRBJ2-1 TRBV29-1 SVVRGSDEQF
TRBJ2-1 TRBV28 ASTPAGANLEQF
TRBJ1-1 TRBV7-9 ASSLFRTTTEAF
TRBJ2-7 TRBV11-2 ASSPGTGGDEQY
TRBJ2-7 TRBV30 AWRTGTGGYVQY
TRBJ1-2 TRBV2 ARSGDRGPTYGYT
TRBJ2-1 TRBV5-6 ASTNSPAGGHREQF